This T cell receptor beta chain was found in a study of vaccination and CD4 T cells after COVID-19. The overall study: Researchers treated cells with overlapping spike peptides taken from SARS-CoV-2, HCoV-NL63, HCoV-OC43 and HCoV-229E.

Notes on this clonotype: Its antigen is not known.

Treatment defined: roughly 10-day PBMC culture with coronavirus spike peptide pools or control peptides (ViraFEST assay). Scientists ran DNA taken from cultured CD4+ T cells through the Oncomine TCR Beta short-read assay for sequencing. One entry per CDR3 protein, called by TCRdb with MiXCR from the PCR reads. This sample yields around 15,000 distinct CDR3 sequences, of which 51% are seen a single time; around 14% belongs to the top ten. This receptor was obtained from a human donor who had recovered from COVID-19. Sequencing was performed on CD4+ T cells from blood, cultured in vitro.

The CDR3 sequence: CASSVDRNQPQHF. In DNA form, the CDR3 reads TGTGCCAGCAGTGTGGACAGAAATCAGCCCCAGCATTTT. The chain recombines TRBV2 with TRBJ1-5; tentatively, D is TRBD1 (6 bases). V gave up 4 bases and J gave up 4 bases, with 8 bases separating them. Germline V gives CDR1 SNHLY, CDR2 FYNNEI. The CDR3 runs to 13 residues.